What follows is one T cell receptor (beta chain) and its context. Under the authors' procedure: Amplifying reference gene primers gave estimates of nucleated cell counts. Some clones are missing from TCRdb's copy, which holds only in-frame ones; the method was immunoSEQ multiplex PCR. V and J calls and clone size are as listed in that table; D and trimming were resolved from the DNA. The table lists approximately 400,000 clones, approximately 88% of them singletons, with 0.95% to 1.5% in the top ten. V lost 4 bases, J lost 3 bases, and 19 bases lay in between. From germline, CDR1 is MGHRA and CDR2 YSYEKL. This CDR3 has 16 residues. This sample was included in a study of blood T cell repertoires in COVID-19.

The chain joins TRBV4-1 to TRBJ2-7, with TRBD2 as a possible D gene (6 bases). The sequence derives from a man aged 35 to 55 with acute or convalescent COVID-19. The sample taken for sequencing was peripheral blood. CDR3: CASSRGVGGTLYEQYF. Here the CDR3 DNA reads TGCGCCAGCAGCCGGGGTGTGGGGGGAACACTCTACGAGCAGTACTTC.